The 16 T cell receptor beta chains below were found in one sample sequenced in a study of cytomegalovirus exposure and HLA in healthy donors. PCR was performed using 60 Vbeta and 13 Jbeta primers. TCRdb's table, derived via immunoSEQ multiplex PCR, lists solely in-frame clones and lacks some. Counted here are approximately 200,000 clones, roughly 78% occurring once; the ten biggest clones make up approximately 1.5%. The sample comprised PBMCs. These receptors all stem from a girl aged 10 to 17 in good health and CMV-seropositive.

The J gene is TRBJ2-3, the V gene TRBV19; D not certain. CDR1 and CDR2 (germline): LNHDA, SQIVND (reference sequence). V was clipped by 1 base and J by 4 bases, with 6 bases between them. The CDR3 contains 13 residues. CDR3 bases: TGTGCCAGTAGTATAGGAAGCTCAGATACGCAGTATTTT. Amino acid sequence: CASSIGSSDTQYF.

This chain joins TRBV2 and TRBJ2-7; TRBD1 aligns across 9 bases. V was pared by 6 bases and J by 4 bases, with 10 bases of the junction left unmatched. Germline V lookup: CDR1 SNHLY, CDR2 FYNNEI. The CDR3 contains 15 residues. The CDR3 protein is CASSLQQGASYEQYF. CDR3 nucleotide sequence: TGTGCCAGCAGCCTCCAACAGGGGGCGAGTTACGAGCAGTACTTC.

The chain links TRBV7-8 to TRBJ1-5, with D possibly TRBD1 on 5 matching bases. V dropped 1 base and J dropped 1 base, with 14 bases sitting between them. Germline loops: CDR1 SGHVS, CDR2 FQNEAQ. The CDR3 loop spans 17 amino acids. Here the CDR3 reads CASSLDRRGRSNQPQHF. CDR3 nucleotides: TGTGCCAGCAGCTTAGATAGAAGGGGTCGGAGCAATCAGCCCCAGCATTTT.

Only a few counts were recorded for this clone. J is TRBJ2-3 and V is TRBV7-6; D is uncertain. Germline assignment: CDR1 SGHVS and CDR2 FNYEAQ. The CDR3 covers 16 residues. V was shortened by 1 base and J by 2 bases, with 13 bases between the two germline ends. CDR3 sequence: CASSLGVGRTTDTQYF. The CDR3 bases are TGTGCCAGCAGCTTAGGCGTGGGCAGAACCACAGATACGCAGTATTTT.

The chain has TRBV15 and TRBJ1-1; 10 positions match TRBD1. The CDR3 sequence is 15 residues long. In germline, CDR1 is LNHNV, CDR2 YYDKDF (reference sequence). Trimming took 2 bases from V and 4 from J; bases not matched to a gene: 4. CDR3 protein: CATSRPGQGPTEAFF. In nucleotides, the CDR3 is TGTGCCACCAGCAGACCGGGACAGGGGCCCACTGAAGCTTTCTTT.

The chain employs TRBV6-5 and TRBJ2-5, with 12 bases fitting TRBD2. Trimming at V came to 6 bases and at J to 2 bases, leaving 4 bases not matched to a gene. Germline CDR1 reads MNHEY; CDR2 reads SVGAGI. There are 15 residues in the CDR3. In DNA, the CDR3 is TGTGCCAGCAGCACTAGCGGGGGGCTACAAGAGACCCAGTACTTC. Protein product: CASSTSGGLQETQYF.

This clone showed up just once. J is TRBJ2-5 and V is TRBV4-3; the D is unclear. CDR1 is LGHNA, CDR2 YSLEER, per germline. The CDR3 length is 13 residues. V shed 0 bases and J shed 3 bases, with 5 bases lying between them. The CDR3 coding sequence is TGCGCCAGCAGCCAAGACGGTGAAGAGACCCAGTACTTC. It codes for CASSQDGEETQYF.

The chain carries TRBV11-2 and TRBJ1-2; D gene unclear. The length of the CDR3 is 15 residues. V was trimmed by 2 bases and J by 3 bases, leaving 13 bases between them. Germline CDR1 SGHAT, CDR2 FQNNGV. The CDR3: CASSLNAGSDYGYTF. The CDR3 DNA follows: TGTGCCAGCAGCTTAAATGCTGGCAGTGACTATGGCTACACCTTC.

The sample holds one count of this clone. The chain employs TRBV11-2 and TRBJ2-5; weak D call: TRBD2 (5 bases). V shed 5 bases and J shed 1 base, with 11 bases lying between them. The CDR3 sequence is 14 residues long. Germline values: CDR1 SGHAT, CDR2 FQNNGV. The CDR3 DNA follows: TGTGCCAGCAGCGCAGGAGCGGCCCAAGAGACCCAGTACTTC. It translates to CASSAGAAQETQYF.

The chain is built from TRBV6-6 and TRBJ1-5, with 12 bases fitting TRBD1. J was trimmed by 6 bases and V by 1 base; bases with no gene match: 1. This CDR3 spans 15 amino acids. Germline CDR1 is MNHNY and CDR2 is SVGAGI (reference sequence). CDR3: CASSYLGQGAQPQHF. CDR3 in DNA: TGTGCCAGCAGTTACTTGGGACAGGGGGCTCAGCCCCAGCATTTT.

The chain has TRBV2 and TRBJ2-5; TRBD2 aligns across 14 bases. CDR1 SNHLY and CDR2 FYNNEI come from the germline V gene. J lost 5 bases, V lost 6 bases, and 5 bases had no gene match. This CDR3 has 15 amino acids. The CDR3 sequence is CASSGLAGGRETQYF. CDR3 nucleotide sequence: TGTGCCAGCAGCGGACTAGCGGGGGGCCGGGAGACCCAGTACTTC. The whole variable domain, filled in from reference TRBV2 and TRBJ2-5, reads EPEVTQTPSHQVTQMGQEVILRCVPISNHLYFYWYRQILGQKVEFLVSFYNNEISEKSEIFDDQFSVERPDGSNFTLKIRSTKLEDSAMYFCASSGLAGGRETQYFGPGTRLLVL.

This clone was found a few times. The chain joins TRBV2 to TRBJ1-3; no reliable D call. CDR3 length: 16 amino acids. Deletions cut 3 bases from V and 0 bases from J, with 12 bases between. Germline CDR1 and CDR2: SNHLY and FYNNEI. CDR3 bases: TGTGCCAGCAGTGACCTCATCAGATTCTCTGGAAACACCATATATTTT. This gives the protein CASSDLIRFSGNTIYF.

This clone was seen a handful of times. The V call is TRBV4-3, the J call TRBJ2-3; 7 bases line up with TRBD1. The CDR3 is 16 residues long. Germline CDR1 is LGHNA and CDR2 is YSLEER. V lost 0 bases, J lost 5 bases, and 8 bases stayed unmatched. The CDR3 nucleotides read TGCGCCAGCAGCCAAGATCGGAGACAGGGAATAGATACGCAGTATTTT. Its protein is CASSQDRRQGIDTQYF.

This clone was counted once. V is TRBV10-1 and J is TRBJ1-3; D is unclear. V shed 3 bases and J shed 3 bases, with 3 bases lying between them. Looked up from germline, CDR1 is WNHNN and CDR2 is SYGVQD (reference sequence). This CDR3 has 12 residues. CDR3: CASSDGGNTIYF. In nucleotides, the CDR3 is TGCGCCAGCAGTGACGGTGGAAACACCATATATTTT.

This rearrangement joins TRBV5-8 to TRBJ1-5; perhaps TRBD1 as D (6 bases). Germline CDR1 and CDR2: SGHTS and YDEGEE. V lost 4 bases, J lost 0 bases, and 14 bases lay in between. The CDR3 is 16 amino acids. The chain's CDR3 is CASSRPQQGSNQPQHF. In DNA, the CDR3 is TGTGCCAGCAGCCGTCCACAACAGGGTAGCAATCAGCCCCAGCATTTT.

Regarding this clone: The same CDR3 can be traced to other DNA sequences in this sample. The chain carries TRBV6-4 and TRBJ1-1; 7 bases fit TRBD1. Germline V gene data show CDR1 as MRHNA and CDR2 as SNTAGT. The CDR3 extends over 14 amino acids. Trimming took 6 bases from V and 1 from J; bases not matched to a gene: 5. CDR3 bases: TGTGCCAGCAGCCCCGGGACAGAGAACACTGAAGCTTTCTTT. Translation gives CASSPGTENTEAFF.